These 21 T cell receptor beta chains were sequenced from one sample in a study of blood T cell repertoires in COVID-19 (TCRdb year 2020). Library preparation was by the immunoSEQ multiplex PCR assay. TCRdb took over this immuneACCESS table, retaining in-frame rearrangements with V and J assigned. Such tables are incomplete; in checked studies, under half of the missing clones stem from an unresolved V gene, and the remainder is unexplained. This sample lists fewer than 250,000 clones; 82% were detected once. The ten largest clones add up to around 2% of the sample. The sequencing sample was made of peripheral blood. The receptors stem from a woman aged 80 or over with acute or convalescent COVID-19.

The chain has TRBV5-6 and TRBJ2-3, with 7 bases identical to TRBD1. Germline V gene data show CDR1 as SGHDT and CDR2 as YYEEEE. This CDR3 has 13 residues. V lost 2 bases and J lost 4; bases outside the gene matches: 1. The CDR3 here is CASSFTGADTQYF. As DNA, the CDR3 is TGTGCCAGCAGCTTTACAGGGGCAGATACGCAGTATTTT. The complete variable domain, with remaining parts taken from reference TRBV5-6 and TRBJ2-3, reads DAGVTQSPTHLIKTRGQQVTLRCSPKSGHDTVSWYQQALGQGPQFIFQYYEEEERQRGNFPDRFSGHQFPNYSSELNVNALLLGDSALYLCASSFTGADTQYFGPGTRLTVL.

The chain employs TRBV5-1 and TRBJ1-4; no firm D call. The CDR3 covers 15 residues. Germline V gene data show CDR1 as SGHRS and CDR2 as YFSETQ. V dropped 0 bases and J dropped 0 bases, with 6 bases sitting between them. For the CDR3, the DNA is TGCGCCAGCAGCTTGGGTTCCGCAACTAATGAAAAACTGTTTTTT. It encodes CASSLGSATNEKLFF.

In nucleotides, the CDR3 is TGCGCCAGCAGCACTATGGAGGGGGCGGGGACCGGGGAGCTGTTTTTT. As protein: CASSTMEGAGTGELFF. The rearrangement joins TRBV5-1 to TRBJ2-2; D possibly corresponds to TRBD1 (7 bases). Trimming took off 4 bases at V and 5 bases at J, with 18 bases between the two ends. CDR3 length: 16 amino acids. Germline assignment: CDR1 SGHRS and CDR2 YFSETQ.

This rearrangement joins TRBV19 to TRBJ2-1, with 12 bases aligning to TRBD2. Germline V gene data show CDR1 as LNHDA and CDR2 as SQIVND (reference sequence). V lost 5 bases and J lost 9; bases outside the gene matches: 8. The CDR3 has 15 residues. The CDR3 here is CASSFSSGGAFEQFF. CDR3 coding DNA: TGTGCCAGTAGTTTCTCTAGCGGGGGGGCTTTTGAGCAGTTCTTC.

This chain uses TRBV4-3 with TRBJ2-3; D uncertain. The V end lost 0 bases, the J end lost 1 base, and 11 bases lay between the germline ends. Germline CDR1 and CDR2: LGHNA and YSLEER. The CDR3 has 16 residues. CDR3 amino acids: CASSQEVSPGTDTQYF. DNA for the CDR3: TGCGCCAGCAGCCAAGAAGTCAGTCCTGGCACAGATACGCAGTATTTT.

CDR3 amino acids: CASSLQGSNTGELFF. The DNA of the CDR3 is TGTGCCAGCAGCTTACAGGGGAGTAACACCGGGGAGCTGTTTTTT. The chain is built from TRBV5-4 and TRBJ2-2, with 7 bases identical to TRBD1. V lost 2 bases, J lost 2 bases, and 3 bases stayed unmatched. Germline loops: CDR1 SGHNT, CDR2 YYREEE (reference sequence). The CDR3 is 15 amino acids.

V gene TRBV5-4 combines with J gene TRBJ2-5; no definite D call. The CDR3 length is 14 residues. V gave up 0 bases and J gave up 1 base, with 7 bases separating them. From germline, CDR1 is SGHNT and CDR2 YYREEE (reference sequence). The CDR3 bases are TGTGCCAGCAGCTTGGGTCGGGTCCAAGAGACCCAGTACTTC. Protein: CASSLGRVQETQYF.

V and J are TRBV5-5 and TRBJ1-3, with 8 bases fitting TRBD1. Germline CDR1 is SGHKS and CDR2 is YYEKEE (reference sequence). The CDR3 totals 16 residues. J was trimmed by 1 base and V by 0 bases; bases with no gene match: 3. CDR3 loop: CASSLEDRASGNTIYF. The CDR3 DNA follows: TGTGCCAGCAGCTTGGAGGACAGGGCTTCTGGAAACACCATATATTTT.

The J gene is TRBJ2-3, the V gene TRBV28; tentatively, D is TRBD1 (6 bases). The V gene's germline CDR1 is MDHEN and CDR2 SYDVKM. This CDR3 spans 15 amino acids. Trimming left V 6 bases short and J 1 base short, with 14 bases between. This chain's CDR3 is CASRLGQTRTDTQYF. The CDR3 region has the DNA TGTGCCAGCAGGCTTGGACAGACACGCACAGATACGCAGTATTTT.

This chain uses TRBV4-1 with TRBJ2-1; 8 bases map to TRBD2. J gave up 3 bases and V 0 bases, and 7 bases lay outside the gene matches. CDR3 length: 17 amino acids. Germline CDR1 reads MGHRA; CDR2 reads YSYEKL. The CDR3 bases are TGCGCCAGCAGCCAAGAAAAGCGGGAGTTCGTCTACAATGAGCAGTTCTTC. Translated, it gives CASSQEKREFVYNEQFF.

The chain recombines TRBV6-5 with TRBJ1-2, with D uncertain. CDR3 length: 14 amino acids. V dropped 2 bases and J dropped 2 bases, with 9 bases sitting between them. The germline gives CDR1 MNHEY, CDR2 SVGAGI. The CDR3 DNA reads as TGTGCCAGCAGTTACGGCATACTAAACTATGGCTACACCTTC. Protein: CASSYGILNYGYTF.

This clone was seen more than once but under ten times. The chain recombines TRBV5-6 with TRBJ1-6; D remains ambiguous. V was shortened by 0 bases and J by 10 bases, with 8 bases between the two germline ends. Germline CDR1 and CDR2: SGHDT and YYEEEE. The CDR3 loop spans 13 amino acids. CDR3 DNA sequence: TGTGCCAGCAGCTTGGTGAGGGAGTCACCCCTCCACTTT. It encodes CASSLVRESPLHF.

This chain uses TRBV6-2 or TRBV6-3 with TRBJ1-1, with a possible D match to TRBD1 (5 bases). Germline V gives CDR1 MNHEY, CDR2 SVGEGT. The V end was cut by 5 bases, the J end by 0 bases, with 16 bases between. The CDR3 has 16 residues. The CDR3, as DNA: TGTGCCAGCAGTACGTGGGGGGTAGGTTTGAACACTGAAGCTTTCTTT. This codes for CASSTWGVGLNTEAFF.

The chain carries TRBV7-2 and TRBJ1-4; the D gene is possibly TRBD1 (6 bases). This CDR3 is built from 17 residues. The germline gives CDR1 SGHTA, CDR2 FQGNSA. Trimming pared 6 bases from V and 6 bases from J, leaving 23 bases between. The CDR3 DNA follows: TGTGCCAGCAGGCAAACAGGGAAGGGTCGATCGGATGAAAAACTGTTTTTT. Encoded protein: CASRQTGKGRSDEKLFF.

Turning to this clone: This sample also contains other DNA sequences that code for the same CDR3. The rearrangement links TRBV6-5 to TRBJ1-4; D may be TRBD1 (6 bases). From germline, CDR1 is MNHEY and CDR2 SVGAGI. The CDR3 is 14 residues long. The V end was cut by 4 bases, the J end by 8 bases, with 14 bases between. The CDR3 nucleotides are TGTGCCAGCAGTTTGGGGGCTGGTGGGGAAAAACTGTTTTTT. This codes for CASSLGAGGEKLFF.

The chain employs TRBV3-1 (or the pseudogene TRBV3-2) and TRBJ2-6; D is possibly TRBD1 (6 bases). CDR3 length: 16 amino acids. Germline CDR1 and CDR2: LGHDT and YNNKEL (reference sequence). V dropped 3 bases and J dropped 1 base, with 10 bases sitting between them. The CDR3 DNA reads as TGTGCCAGCAGCCACCGAACAGGGTCTGGGGCCAACGTCCTGACTTTC. As protein: CASSHRTGSGANVLTF.

The genes are TRBV5-6 and TRBJ2-7; D not resolved. In germline, CDR1 is SGHDT, CDR2 YYEEEE. V was trimmed by 7 bases and J by 2 bases, leaving 7 bases between them. CDR3 length: 11 residues. CDR3 sequence (DNA): TGTGCCAGCGGGCTGCCCTACGAGCAGTACTTC. It is translated as CASGLPYEQYF.

This chain links TRBV15 with TRBJ2-1, with 11 bases lining up with TRBD2. This CDR3 has 16 amino acids. Germline V CDR1 and CDR2: LNHNV, YYDKDF (reference sequence). V shed 0 bases and J 4 bases; nucleotides not matched to a gene: 2. The CDR3, as DNA: TGTGCCACCAGCAGAGAACGGACTAGCGGGTACAATGAGCAGTTCTTC. Protein: CATSRERTSGYNEQFF.

The chain combines TRBV19 with TRBJ1-3, with D possibly being TRBD1 (6 bases). CDR3 length: 16 amino acids. V lost 4 bases and J 0 bases, leaving 13 bases between the germline ends. Germline-derived CDR1 and CDR2 are LNHDA and SQIVND (reference sequence). The DNA for the CDR3 is TGTGCCAGTAGTAAAATCGACAGGCCCTCTGGAAACACCATATATTTT. Its protein is CASSKIDRPSGNTIYF.

The rearrangement uses TRBV4-2 and TRBJ2-3; D is perhaps TRBD2 (6 bases). Looked up from germline, CDR1 is LGHNA and CDR2 is YNFKEQ. The CDR3 totals 15 residues. Trimming stripped 4 bases from V and 1 base from J, with 12 bases between. The CDR3 region is CASSRQGGGTDTQYF. CDR3 bases: TGTGCCAGCAGCCGGCAGGGAGGCGGCACAGATACGCAGTATTTT.

The J gene is TRBJ2-5, the V gene TRBV7-2, with 9 bases identical to TRBD2. The J segment lost 5 bases and the V segment lost 0 bases, leaving 4 bases of the junction unmatched. Germline CDR1 SGHTA, CDR2 FQGNSA. The CDR3 length is 15 residues. CDR3 in DNA: TGTGCCAGCAGCTTAGCCCTAGCGGGGAGGGAGACCCAGTACTTC. As protein: CASSLALAGRETQYF.